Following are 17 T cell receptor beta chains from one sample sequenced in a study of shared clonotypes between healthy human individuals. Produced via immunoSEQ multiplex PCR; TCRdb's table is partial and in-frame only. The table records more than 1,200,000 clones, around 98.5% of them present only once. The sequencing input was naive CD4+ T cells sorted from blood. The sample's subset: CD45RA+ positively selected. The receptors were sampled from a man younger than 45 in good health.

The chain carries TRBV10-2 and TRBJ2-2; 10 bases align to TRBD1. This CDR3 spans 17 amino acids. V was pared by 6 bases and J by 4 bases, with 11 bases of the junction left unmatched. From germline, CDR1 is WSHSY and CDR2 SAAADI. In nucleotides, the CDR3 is TGCGCCAGCAGGGATCCAGACAGGGGGCACGGCACCGGGGAGCTGTTTTTT. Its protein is CASRDPDRGHGTGELFF.

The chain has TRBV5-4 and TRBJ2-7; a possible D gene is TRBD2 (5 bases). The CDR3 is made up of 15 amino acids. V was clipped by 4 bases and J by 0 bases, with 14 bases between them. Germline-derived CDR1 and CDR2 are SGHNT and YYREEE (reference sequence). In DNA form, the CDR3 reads TGTGCCAGCAGCCTTAAACGAGGGAGCTCCTACGAGCAGTACTTC. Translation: CASSLKRGSSYEQYF.

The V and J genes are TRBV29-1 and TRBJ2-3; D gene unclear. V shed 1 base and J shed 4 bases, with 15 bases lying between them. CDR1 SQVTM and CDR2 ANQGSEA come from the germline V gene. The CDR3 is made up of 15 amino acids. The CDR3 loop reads CSVEVVNLTPDTQYF. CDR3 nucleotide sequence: TGCAGCGTTGAAGTGGTTAACCTAACCCCAGATACGCAGTATTTT.

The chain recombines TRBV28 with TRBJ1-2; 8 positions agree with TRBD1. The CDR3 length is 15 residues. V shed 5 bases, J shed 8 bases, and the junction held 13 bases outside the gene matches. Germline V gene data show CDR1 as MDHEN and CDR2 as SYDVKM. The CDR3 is CASSPPGQGRKGYTF. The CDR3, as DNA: TGTGCCAGCAGTCCCCCCGGACAGGGCAGAAAGGGCTACACCTTC.

The CDR3 sequence is CASSESARPDTQYF. Here the CDR3 DNA reads TGCGCCAGCAGTGAGTCAGCCCGACCAGATACGCAGTATTTT. This chain uses TRBV10-1 with TRBJ2-3, with D unresolved. CDR1 and CDR2 (germline): WNHNN, SYGVQD (reference sequence). V lost 0 bases and J 4 bases, leaving 8 bases between the germline ends. There are 14 residues in the CDR3.

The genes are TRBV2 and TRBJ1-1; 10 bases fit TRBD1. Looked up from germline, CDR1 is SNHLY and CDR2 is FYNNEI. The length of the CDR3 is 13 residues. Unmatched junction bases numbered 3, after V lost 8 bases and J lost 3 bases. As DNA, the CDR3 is TGTGCCAGCCTCGGACAGGGGGACACTGAAGCTTTCTTT. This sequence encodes CASLGQGDTEAFF.

The CDR3 region has the DNA TGTGCCAGCGGCAGAGTGGGGGTCTACGAGCAGTACTTC. Translated: CASGRVGVYEQYF. This rearrangement joins TRBV5-4 to TRBJ2-7; perhaps D is TRBD1 or TRBD2 (5 bases each). Trimming cost V 7 bases and J 3 bases, with 14 bases left between them. This CDR3 comprises 13 residues. Germline V CDR1 and CDR2: SGHNT, YYREEE (reference sequence).

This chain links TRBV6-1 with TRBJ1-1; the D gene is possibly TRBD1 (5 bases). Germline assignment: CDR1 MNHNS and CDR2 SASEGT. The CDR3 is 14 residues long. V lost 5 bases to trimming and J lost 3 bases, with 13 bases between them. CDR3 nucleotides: TGTGCCAGCAGTCAAACGGGACGAGACACTGAAGCTTTCTTT. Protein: CASSQTGRDTEAFF.

CDR3 sequence reads: CASSSTESNQPQHF. The CDR3, as DNA: TGTGCCAGCAGCTCGACAGAGAGCAATCAGCCCCAGCATTTT. The V call is TRBV12-1, the J call TRBJ1-5; TRBD1, the table's D call, was not compared with the DNA. TRBV12-1 is designated a pseudogene. The CDR3 is 14 residues long.

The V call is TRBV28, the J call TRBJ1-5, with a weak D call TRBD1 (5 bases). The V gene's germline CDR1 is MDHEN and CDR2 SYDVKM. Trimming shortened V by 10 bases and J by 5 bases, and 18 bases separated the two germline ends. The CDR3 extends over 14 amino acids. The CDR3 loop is CAIQSGQRDQPQHF. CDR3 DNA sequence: TGTGCCATCCAGTCAGGGCAGCGCGATCAGCCCCAGCATTTT.

The chain's CDR3 is CASSEGSGGPVGELFF. The CDR3 nucleotides are TGCGCCAGCAGTGAGGGTTCGGGAGGGCCGGTCGGGGAGCTGTTTTTT. The rearrangement joins TRBV10-1 to TRBJ2-2; TRBD2 matches 8 bases. V lost 2 bases, J lost 7 bases, and 9 bases stayed unmatched. CDR1 is WNHNN and CDR2 is SYGVQD in the germline V gene (reference sequence). The CDR3 length is 16 residues.

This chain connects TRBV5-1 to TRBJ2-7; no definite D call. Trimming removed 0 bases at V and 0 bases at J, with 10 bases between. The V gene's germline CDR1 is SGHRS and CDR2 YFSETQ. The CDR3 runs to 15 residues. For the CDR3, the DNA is TGCGCCAGCAGCTTGGTTGACGGGCGCTCCTACGAGCAGTACTTC. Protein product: CASSLVDGRSYEQYF.

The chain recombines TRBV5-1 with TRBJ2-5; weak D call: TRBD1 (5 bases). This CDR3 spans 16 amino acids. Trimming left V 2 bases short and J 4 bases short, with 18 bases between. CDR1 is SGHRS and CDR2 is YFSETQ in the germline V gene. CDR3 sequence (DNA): TGCGCCAGCAGCTTAGACAGACGAGTTGGAGTAGAGACCCAGTACTTC. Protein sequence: CASSLDRRVGVETQYF.

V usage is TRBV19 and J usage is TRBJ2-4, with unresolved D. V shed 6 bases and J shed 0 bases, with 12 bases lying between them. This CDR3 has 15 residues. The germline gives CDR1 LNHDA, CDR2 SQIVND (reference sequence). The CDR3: CASSQENEAKNIQYF. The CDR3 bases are TGTGCCAGTAGCCAAGAGAATGAAGCCAAAAACATTCAGTACTTC. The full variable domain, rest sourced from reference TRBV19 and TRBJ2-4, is DGGITQSPKYLFRKEGQNVTLSCEQNLNHDAMYWYRQDPGQGLRLIYYSQIVNDFQKGDIAEGYSVSREKKESFPLTVTSAQKNPTAFYLCASSQENEAKNIQYFGAGTRLSVL.

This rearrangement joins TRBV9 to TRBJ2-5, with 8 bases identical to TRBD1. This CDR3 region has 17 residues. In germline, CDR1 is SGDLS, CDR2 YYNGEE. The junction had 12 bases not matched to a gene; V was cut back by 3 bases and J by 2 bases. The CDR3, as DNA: TGTGCCAGCAGCGGAAGAGGCGGACAGGGTGGGCAAGAGACCCAGTACTTC. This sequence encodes CASSGRGGQGGQETQYF.

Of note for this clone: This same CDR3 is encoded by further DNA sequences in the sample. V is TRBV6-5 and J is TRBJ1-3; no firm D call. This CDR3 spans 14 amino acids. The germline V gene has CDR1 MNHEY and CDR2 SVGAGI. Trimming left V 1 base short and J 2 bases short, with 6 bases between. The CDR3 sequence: CASSYYRAGNTIYF. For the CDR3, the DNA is TGTGCCAGCAGTTACTACCGAGCTGGAAACACCATATATTTT.

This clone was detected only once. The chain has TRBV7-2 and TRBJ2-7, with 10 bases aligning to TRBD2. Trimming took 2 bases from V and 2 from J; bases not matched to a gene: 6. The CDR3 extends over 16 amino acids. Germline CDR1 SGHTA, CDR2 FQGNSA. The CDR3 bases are TGTGCCAGCAGCTTAAATGCAGCGGGAGGGCCCTACGAGCAGTACTTC. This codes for CASSLNAAGGPYEQYF.